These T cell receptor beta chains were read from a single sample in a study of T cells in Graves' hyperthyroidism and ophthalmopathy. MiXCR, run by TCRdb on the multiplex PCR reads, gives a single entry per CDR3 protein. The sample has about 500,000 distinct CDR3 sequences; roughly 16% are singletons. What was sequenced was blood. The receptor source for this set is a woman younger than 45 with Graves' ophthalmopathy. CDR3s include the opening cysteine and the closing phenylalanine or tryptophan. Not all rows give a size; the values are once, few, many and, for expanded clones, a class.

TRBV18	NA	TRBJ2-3	CTSSPLLAGYETDTQYF
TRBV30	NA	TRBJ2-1	CAWSAGLNNEQFF
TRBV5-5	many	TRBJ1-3	CASSLAGGASGNTIYF
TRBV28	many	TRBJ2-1	CASSSGTSGRFYRNEQFF
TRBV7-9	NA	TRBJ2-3	CASSSPRGISTDTQYF
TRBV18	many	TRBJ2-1	CASSPGRTSNEQFF
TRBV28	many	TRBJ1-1	CASSTFGDWRMNTEAFF
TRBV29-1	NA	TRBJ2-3	CSVTSGLHSDRQYF
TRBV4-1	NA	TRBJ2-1	CASSQDPVQRVYNEQFF
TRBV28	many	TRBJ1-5	CAVGGSPNQPQHF
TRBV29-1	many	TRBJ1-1	CSVEGGPAEAFF
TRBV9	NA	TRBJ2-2	CASSLAGEAGELFF
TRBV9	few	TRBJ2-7	CASSVGHQSSYEQYF
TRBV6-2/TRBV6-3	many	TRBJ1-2	CASSYGDVYGYTF
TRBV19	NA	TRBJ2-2	CASIPTTDRSNTGELFF
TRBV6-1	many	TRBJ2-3	CASSEAPGRKDTQYF
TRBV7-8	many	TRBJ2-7	CASSPTSGRTTYEQYF
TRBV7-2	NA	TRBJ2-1	CASSQDSAGESGANEQFF
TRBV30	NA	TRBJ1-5	CAWSPVLLVGQINQPQHF
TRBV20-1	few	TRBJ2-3	CSARGTWKDTQYF
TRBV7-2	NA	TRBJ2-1	CASSLGGGRAYNEQFF
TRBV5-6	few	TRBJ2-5	CASSLASGGETQYF
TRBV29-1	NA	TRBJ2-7	CSVVFGSSYEQYF
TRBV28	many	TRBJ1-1	CASSLQRDGAFF
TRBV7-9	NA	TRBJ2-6	CASRGALGRANVLTF
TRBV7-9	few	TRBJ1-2	CASRRIPGQGDYGYTF
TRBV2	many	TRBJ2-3	CASSSTRRDTQYF
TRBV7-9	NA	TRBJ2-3	CASESGAGTDTQYF
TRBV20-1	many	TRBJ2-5	CSVGGRGTQYF
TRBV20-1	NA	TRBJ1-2	CSASKDSTRGYTF
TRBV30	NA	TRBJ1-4	CAWSVGTGDPNEKLFF
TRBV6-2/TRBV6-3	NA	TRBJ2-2	CASSYLAGEAGELFF
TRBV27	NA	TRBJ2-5	CASSLFEGAVETQYF
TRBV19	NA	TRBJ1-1	CASSIAATEAFF
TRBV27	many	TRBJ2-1	CASSLGSLYYNYNEQFF
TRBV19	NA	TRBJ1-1	CASMPQGYNTEAFF
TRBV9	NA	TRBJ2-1	CASSPGISGSISYNEQFF
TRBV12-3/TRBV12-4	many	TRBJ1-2	CASSYNGFYGYTF
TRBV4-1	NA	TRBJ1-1	CASSQDGAGRLNTEAFF
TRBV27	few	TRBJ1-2	CASSPSNQPRSYGYTF
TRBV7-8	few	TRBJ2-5	CASSLARGLAGGVTQYF
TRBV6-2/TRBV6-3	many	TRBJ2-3	CASSFYGLEGDTQYF